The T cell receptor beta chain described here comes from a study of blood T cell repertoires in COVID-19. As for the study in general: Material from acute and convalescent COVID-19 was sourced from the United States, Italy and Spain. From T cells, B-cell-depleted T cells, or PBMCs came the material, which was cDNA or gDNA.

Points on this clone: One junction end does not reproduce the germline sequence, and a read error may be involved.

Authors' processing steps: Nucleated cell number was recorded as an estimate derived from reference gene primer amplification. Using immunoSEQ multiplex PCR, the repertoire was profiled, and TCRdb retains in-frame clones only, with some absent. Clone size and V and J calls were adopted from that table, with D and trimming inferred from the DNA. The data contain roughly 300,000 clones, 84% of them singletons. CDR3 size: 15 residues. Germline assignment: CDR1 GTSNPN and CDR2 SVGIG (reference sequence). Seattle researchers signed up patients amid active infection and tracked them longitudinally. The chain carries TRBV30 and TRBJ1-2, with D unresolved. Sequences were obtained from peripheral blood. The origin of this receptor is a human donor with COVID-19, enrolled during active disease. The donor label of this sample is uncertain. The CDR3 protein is CAWSVWQALPHLSSF. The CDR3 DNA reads TGTGCCTGGAGTGTTTGGCAGGCCCTTCCCCACCTCTCATCCTTC.